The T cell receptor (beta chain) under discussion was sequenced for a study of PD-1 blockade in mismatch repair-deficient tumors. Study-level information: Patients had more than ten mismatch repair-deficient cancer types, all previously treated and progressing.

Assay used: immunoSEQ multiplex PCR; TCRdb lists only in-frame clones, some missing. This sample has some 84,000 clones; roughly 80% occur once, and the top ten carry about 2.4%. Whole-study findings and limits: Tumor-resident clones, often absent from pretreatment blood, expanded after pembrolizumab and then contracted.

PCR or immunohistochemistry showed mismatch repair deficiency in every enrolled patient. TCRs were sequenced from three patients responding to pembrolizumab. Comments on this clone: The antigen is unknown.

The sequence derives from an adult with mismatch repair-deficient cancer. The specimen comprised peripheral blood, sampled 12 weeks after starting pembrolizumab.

The CDR3 region has the DNA TGCGCCAGCAGCCCCCAAGGGTACGTCGCAGATACGCAGTATTTT. Protein sequence: CASSPQGYVADTQYF. The rearrangement joins TRBV5-1 to TRBJ2-3; D gene uncertain. Germline V gene lookup returns CDR1 SGHRS and CDR2 YFSETQ. CDR3 length: 15 residues. Trimming pared 4 bases from V and 4 bases from J, leaving 16 bases between.